This passage covers 8 T cell receptor beta chains from one sample sequenced in a study of Ad26.COV2.S vaccination and SARS-CoV-2 variants. The treatment: some 20 received Ad26.COV2.S at low or high dose, single or two shots; about 5 received placebo; per-sample allocation not given. Collection of the samples took place on day 63 after the first injection of vaccine or placebo. This table comes from immunoSEQ multiplex PCR, and its TCRdb copy is limited to in-frame clones, with some not included. The profile shows approximately 360,000 clones, 83% of them singletons. The material was peripheral blood, obtained in a trial of Ad26.COV2.S vaccine versus placebo. The receptors were gathered from a person aged 18-60 years who received the Ad26.COV2.S COVID-19 vaccine or a placebo.

There are a few counts of this clone. The rearrangement uses TRBV7-2 and TRBJ1-4, with 7 bases matching TRBD1. Looked up from germline, CDR1 is SGHTA and CDR2 is FQGNSA. The J segment lost 4 bases and the V segment lost 2 bases, leaving 4 bases of the junction unmatched. The CDR3 sequence is 15 residues long. The DNA for the CDR3 is TGTGCCAGCAGCTTACTCAGGGGGATTAATGAAAAACTGTTTTTT. Its translation is CASSLLRGINEKLFF.

The table lists this clone with a few counts. The V gene is TRBV4-2, the J gene TRBJ1-6, with TRBD1 identical over 7 bases. The germline gives CDR1 LGHNA, CDR2 YNFKEQ. V lost 0 bases and J lost 3; bases outside the gene matches: 5. There are 17 residues in the CDR3. CDR3 sequence (DNA): TGTGCCAGCAGCCAAGAGGCGGACAGGCGCTATAATTCACCCCTCCACTTT. Translating it yields CASSQEADRRYNSPLHF.

The V and J genes are TRBV9 and TRBJ2-7, with 11 bases identical to TRBD2. This CDR3 is 15 amino acids long. V trimming: 3 bases; J trimming: 1 base; junction bases outside the gene matches: 3. Germline lookup yields CDR1 SGDLS and CDR2 YYNGEE. The chain's CDR3 is CASSARTSGSYEQYF. CDR3 DNA: TGTGCCAGCAGCGCTAGGACTAGCGGGTCCTACGAGCAGTACTTC. Combining the CDR3 with reference TRBV9 and TRBJ2-7 gives the whole variable domain DSGVTQTPKHLITATGQRVTLRCSPRSGDLSVYWYQQSLDQGLQFLIQYYNGEERAKGNILERFSAQQFPDLHSELNLSSLELGDSALYFCASSARTSGSYEQYFGPGTRLTVT.

This chain connects TRBV5-1 to TRBJ1-1; D remains ambiguous. The CDR3 has 15 amino acids. Germline V gene lookup returns CDR1 SGHRS and CDR2 YFSETQ. The V end lost 4 bases, the J end lost 3 bases, and 16 bases lay between the germline ends. CDR3 amino acids: CASSQRLVRDTEAFF. The CDR3 DNA reads TGCGCCAGCAGCCAGAGGCTAGTCCGGGACACTGAAGCTTTCTTT.

The chain recombines TRBV25-1 with TRBJ2-7, with D perhaps matching TRBD2 (6 bases). V lost 3 bases and J 9 bases, leaving 6 bases between the germline ends. The length of the CDR3 is 10 residues. Germline V gives CDR1 MGHDK, CDR2 SYGVNS. The CDR3 nucleotides read TGTGCCAGCAGTGAGGGGGGGCAGTACTTC. It translates to CASSEGGQYF.

The genes are TRBV7-3 and TRBJ2-3; TRBD2 aligns across 14 bases. Trimming at V came to 5 bases and at J to 6 bases, leaving 7 bases not matched to a gene. The CDR3 length is 16 residues. Germline V lookup: CDR1 SGHTA, CDR2 FQGTGA. The DNA of the CDR3 is TGTGCCAGCAGCGGTATGGGACTAGCGGGAGCGGATACGCAGTATTTT. Translating gives CASSGMGLAGADTQYF.

The genes are TRBV21-1 and TRBJ2-7; the table names TRBD2, a call not compared with the DNA. TRBV21-1 is tagged as a pseudogene. This CDR3 spans 15 amino acids. The chain's CDR3 is CASSRRRAGLYEQYF. The CDR3 DNA reads as TGTGCCAGCAGCAGGAGGAGGGCAGGACTCTACGAGCAGTACTTC.

The chain is built from TRBV6-5 and TRBJ2-3, with 9 bases lining up with TRBD1. Germline V lookup: CDR1 MNHEY, CDR2 SVGAGI. With V trimmed by 8 bases and J by 3 bases, 3 bases remained unmatched. The CDR3 contains 13 residues. The CDR3 loop reads CASSGTGTDTQYF. As DNA, the CDR3 is TGTGCCAGCTCCGGGACAGGGACAGATACGCAGTATTTT.